Listed below are T cell receptor beta chains from one sample, sequenced in a study of cytomegalovirus exposure and HLA in healthy donors. The protocol was immunoSEQ multiplex PCR, while the TCRdb copy is restricted to in-frame clones and leaves out a portion. This table holds approximately 150,000 clones, approximately 80% found once. The specimen sequenced was PBMCs. The receptors derive from a woman in her thirties or forties in good health and CMV-seronegative. The CDR3 runs from the conserved cysteine through the conserved F or W. Size tells how often a clone was seen (once, few, many) or the class of an expanded clone, and some rows leave it out.

size	V	J	CDR3
once	TRBV5-4	TRBJ2-5	CASSLMTGEVQYF
NA	TRBV7-2	TRBJ2-5	CASSHRGQETQYF
NA	TRBV5-8	TRBJ2-2	CASRRGQGRTGELFF
NA	TRBV7-2	TRBJ2-2	CASAFGSGELFF
NA	TRBV7-8	TRBJ1-2	CASSLVLRGSYYGYTF
NA	TRBV7-9	TRBJ2-7	CSSAAFLSYEQYF
NA	TRBV4-3	TRBJ2-5	CASSQEGTKGLAGGETQYF
NA	TRBV18	TRBJ2-4	CASSPMAAKNIQYF
NA	TRBV7-2	TRBJ2-1	CASSLGLAGGNEQFF
NA	TRBV28	TRBJ2-2	CATLRGGTGELFF
NA	TRBV28	TRBJ2-4	CASNGGLAKNIQYF
NA	TRBV19	TRBJ2-3	CASSTPRTSGSPTDTQYF
NA	TRBV2	TRBJ2-5	CASSEGPSWETQYF
NA	TRBV27	TRBJ1-1	CASSLVFRGTEAFF
once	TRBV9	TRBJ2-2	CASSVGRVPPAGELFF
once	TRBV28	TRBJ2-6	CAAGAAPSGANGLTF
NA	TRBV7-8	TRBJ1-4	CASSLNGQGVQSGEKLFF
NA	TRBV5-6	TRBJ1-6	CASSLGSYNSPFHF
once	TRBV5-4	TRBJ2-7	CASSRAGQGANEQYF
NA	TRBV5-4	TRBJ2-2	CASSLTSGELFF
NA	TRBV4-3	TRBJ1-2	CASSQGRLYGYTF
once	TRBV27	TRBJ2-1	CASIGTSKVHEQFF
NA	TRBV25-1	TRBJ1-2	CASSRRDSIQGYTF
NA	TRBV4-2	TRBJ2-7	CASSQGGTSSSEQYF
NA	TRBV6-5	TRBJ2-1	CASRRGGAYNEQFF
NA	TRBV5-1	TRBJ2-7	CASSGTSGTYEQYF
few	TRBV11-2	TRBJ2-1	CASSLGLAGINEQFF
NA	TRBV19	TRBJ1-5	CASSIAGGWHQPQHF
few	TRBV5-1	TRBJ2-1	CASRAFTGYNEQFF
NA	TRBV5-1	TRBJ2-7	CASSLDSPRGEQYF
NA	TRBV5-6	TRBJ1-2	CASSDTGGIGLYGYTF
NA	TRBV5-6	TRBJ2-5	CASSAGLTGGAGTQYF
NA	TRBV28	TRBJ2-7	CATSNRGLPAYEQYF
NA	TRBV10-2	TRBJ2-7	CASSGPWGQNF
NA	TRBV19	TRBJ1-1	CASSIGEMNTEAFF
NA	TRBV9	TRBJ1-2	CASSTTGGRSYGYTF
NA	TRBV30	TRBJ1-1	CAWSNDRNTEAFF